This TCR beta chain is drawn from a study of prognosis after radiotherapy for stage I lung cancer. The overall study: There were 15 or so patients with newly diagnosed primary stage I lung tumors and about five patients with oligometastatic NSCLC after surgical resection of the primary tumor.

Whole-study findings and limits: A drop in unique TCR clone counts was seen after stereotactic body radiation therapy, median around 10,000 versus 6,500.

The CDR3 runs 14 residues. V lost 7 bases to trimming and J lost 3 bases; unmatched junction nucleotides: 3. The V gene's germline CDR1 is KGHSH and CDR2 LQKENI. By two-round multiplex PCR, the TCR beta CDR3 was amplified from genomic DNA. Round-one PCR had primers specific to each TRBV and TRBJ gene. TCRdb reprocessed the multiplex PCR reads via MiXCR and lists one record per CDR3 protein. Of about 24,000 distinct CDR3 sequences in the sample, about 34% were seen once. Turning to this clonotype: Its antigen is as yet unknown.

The starting material was PBMCs, obtained before or after stereotactic body radiation therapy (not recorded which). The chain employs TRBV18 and TRBJ2-2; 9 positions agree with TRBD1. The sequence was obtained from a donor of 50 years or more with non-small cell lung cancer. The CDR3 protein is CASFRTGDTGELFF. In nucleotides, the CDR3 is TGTGCCAGCTTTCGGACAGGGGACACCGGGGAGCTGTTTTTT. The full variable domain, completed using reference TRBV18 and TRBJ2-2, is NAGVMQNPRHLVRRRGQEARLRCSPMKGHSHVYWYRQLPEEGLKFMVYLQKENIIDESGMPKERFSAEFPKEGPSILRIQQVVRGDSAAYFCASFRTGDTGELFFGEGSRLTVL.